The clone carrying this TCR beta chain has just a few counts. Its antigen is unknown. V shed 2 bases and J shed 5 bases, with 13 bases lying between them. This CDR3 is built from 14 residues. Germline assignment: CDR1 SGHKS and CDR2 YYEKEE (reference sequence). This sample is drawn from a study of blood T cells in healthy people across ages. The overall study: Template switching captured about one barcoded beta molecule per two T cells. Study-level results: Estimates of diversity drawn from one million T cells were considered underestimates. Any conclusive comparison of naive versus antigen-experienced cells was prevented by using unsorted PBMCs.

Together with a sample-barcoded 5' primer, a J-beta primer mix was included in a second PCR lasting roughly 6 to 12 cycles. TCRdb redid the calling of the 5' RACE reads with MiXCR, one entry per CDR3 protein. The repertoire has about 1.8 million distinct CDR3 sequences, approximately 50% of them found once; the top ten carry 2% to 2.5%. The receptor was isolated from a woman in her forties in good health. The chain joins TRBV5-5 to TRBJ2-5; D unclear. The sequenced material came from blood. CDR3 sequence (DNA): TGTGCCAGCAGCTTTGGGCGTACCGCGGAGACCCAGTACTTC. It encodes CASSFGRTAETQYF.